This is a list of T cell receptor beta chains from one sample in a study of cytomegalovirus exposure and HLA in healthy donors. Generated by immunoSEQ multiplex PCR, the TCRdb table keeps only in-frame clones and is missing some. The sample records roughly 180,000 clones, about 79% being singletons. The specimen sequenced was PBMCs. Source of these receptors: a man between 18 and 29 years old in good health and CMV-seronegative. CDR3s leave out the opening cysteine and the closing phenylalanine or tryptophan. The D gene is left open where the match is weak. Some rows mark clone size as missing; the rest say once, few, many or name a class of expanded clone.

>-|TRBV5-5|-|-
ASRLAPPYEQY
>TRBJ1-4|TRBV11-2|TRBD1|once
ASSLGTGREKLF
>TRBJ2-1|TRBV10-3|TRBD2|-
AISGLAGGGFQGNEQF
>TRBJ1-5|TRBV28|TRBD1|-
ASRPDRGRNQPQH
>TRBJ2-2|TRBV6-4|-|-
ASSVTNTGELF
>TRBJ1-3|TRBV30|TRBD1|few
AWSPGTVGNTIY
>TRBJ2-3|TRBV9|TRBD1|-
ASSVWTGTSTDTQY
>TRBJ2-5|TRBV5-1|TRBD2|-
ASSLGEGQETQY
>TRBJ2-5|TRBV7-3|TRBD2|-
ASSPGLAGGQETQY
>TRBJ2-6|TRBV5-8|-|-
ASSPGTHSGANVLT
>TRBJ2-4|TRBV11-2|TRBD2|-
ASSPGGGVGIQY
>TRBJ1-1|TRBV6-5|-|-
ASSYGGMNTEAF
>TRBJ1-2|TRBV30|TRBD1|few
AWSVGTVGRGYT
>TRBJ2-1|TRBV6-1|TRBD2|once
ASRQGGLADNEQF
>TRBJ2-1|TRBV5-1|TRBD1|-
ASSTAGTGSYNEQF
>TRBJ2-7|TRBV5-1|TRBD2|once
ASSQLAGVYEQY
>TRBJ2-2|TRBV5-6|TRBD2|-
ASNRLAGADDGEPF
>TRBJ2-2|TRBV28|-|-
ASGVGESGGLF
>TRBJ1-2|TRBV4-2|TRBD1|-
ASSQDGGGIDYGYT
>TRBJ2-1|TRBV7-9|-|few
ASSSSGGRGNEQF
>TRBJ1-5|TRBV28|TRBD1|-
ASSHGQDWRQPQH
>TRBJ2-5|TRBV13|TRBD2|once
ASSFEAGGRETQY
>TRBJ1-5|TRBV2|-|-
ASRKGGVGQPQH
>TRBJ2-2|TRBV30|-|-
AWNHGGELF
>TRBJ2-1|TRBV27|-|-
ASSFWEVTRNEQF
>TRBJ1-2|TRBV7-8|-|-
ASSSAGAYGYT
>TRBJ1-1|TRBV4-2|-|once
ASSQDGPRSGNTEAF
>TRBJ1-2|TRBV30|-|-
AWRHRVGYYT
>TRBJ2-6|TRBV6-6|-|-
ASSSNSGANVLT
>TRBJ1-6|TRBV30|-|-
AWTPSLNSPLH
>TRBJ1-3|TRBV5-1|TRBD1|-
ASRGTANSGNTIY
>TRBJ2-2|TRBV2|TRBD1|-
ASRTTGSGGELF
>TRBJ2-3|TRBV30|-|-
AWSVGGDTQY
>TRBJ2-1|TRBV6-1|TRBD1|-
ASTRDSYNEQF
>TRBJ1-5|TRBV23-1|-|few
ASRGRGGNQPQH
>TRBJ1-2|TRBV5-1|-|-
ASSLDQYYGYT
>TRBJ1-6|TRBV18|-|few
ASSQQAVNSPLH
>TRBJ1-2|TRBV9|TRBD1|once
ASSEGTVRGYT
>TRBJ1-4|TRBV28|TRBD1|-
ASSLLGQPSTNEKLF
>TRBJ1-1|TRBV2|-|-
ASSEEPMNTEAF